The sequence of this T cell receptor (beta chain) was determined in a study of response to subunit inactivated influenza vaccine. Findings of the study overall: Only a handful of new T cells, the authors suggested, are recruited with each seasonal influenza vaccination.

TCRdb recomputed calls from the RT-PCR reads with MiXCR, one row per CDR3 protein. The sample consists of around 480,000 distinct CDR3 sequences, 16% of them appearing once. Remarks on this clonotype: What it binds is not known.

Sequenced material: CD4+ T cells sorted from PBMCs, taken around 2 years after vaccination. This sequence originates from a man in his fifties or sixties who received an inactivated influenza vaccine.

DNA for the CDR3: TGTGCCAGCAGCTCCACTCGGGAGACCCAGTACTTC. Its translation: CASSSTRETQYF. V and J are TRBV7-9 and TRBJ2-5; D uncertain. The V end was cut by 4 bases, the J end by 5 bases, with 8 bases between. Germline V gene data show CDR1 as SEHNR and CDR2 as FQNEAQ (reference sequence). The CDR3 has 12 residues.